Shown below are 29 T cell receptor beta chains from a single sample sequenced in a study of shared clonotypes between healthy human individuals (dated by TCRdb to the early 2020s). To prepare the library, the immunoSEQ multiplex PCR assay was applied. In TCRdb, the immuneACCESS table is reduced to in-frame sequences with V and J assigned. These tables do not hold every clone; where another copy was compared, an unresolved V gene accounts for under half, and the others remain unexplained. The sample table lists approximately 980,000 clones, around 80% of them with a count of one. The ten most abundant clones make up about 1.5% of the sample. Sequenced: memory CD4+ T cells sorted from blood. Reading the label with the study, this specimen's cell subset or site is: CD45RA-negative fraction. Receptors originate from a man younger than 35 in good health.

The rearrangement uses TRBV5-6 and TRBJ1-5; possibly TRBD1 for D (5 bases). The CDR3 has 17 residues. Germline V gene data show CDR1 as SGHDT and CDR2 as YYEEEE. Trimming took 4 bases from V and 0 from J, leaving 17 bases between them. This CDR3 reads CASSATARGYSNQPQHF. The DNA for the CDR3 is TGTGCCAGCAGCGCGACGGCCCGGGGGTATAGCAATCAGCCCCAGCATTTT.

Many counts were recorded for this clone. This rearrangement joins TRBV7-2 to TRBJ2-1; D is undetermined. CDR3 length: 14 amino acids. V shed 0 bases and J shed 4 bases, with 7 bases lying between them. Germline CDR1 reads SGHTA; CDR2 reads FQGNSA. CDR3 nucleotides: TGTGCCAGCAGCTTAGCGTCGGCTTACAATGAGCAGTTCTTC. Its protein product is CASSLASAYNEQFF.

The chain is built from TRBV5-8 and TRBJ1-1; D gene unclear. Germline loops: CDR1 SGHTS, CDR2 YDEGEE. Trimming took off 3 bases at V and 6 bases at J, with 15 bases between the two ends. The CDR3 is 14 residues long. CDR3 sequence: CASSWALLGAEAFF. CDR3 DNA: TGTGCCAGCAGCTGGGCCCTCCTCGGCGCTGAAGCTTTCTTT.

This sequence joins TRBV7-9 and TRBJ2-2; 7 bases fit TRBD1. Unmatched junction bases numbered 12, after V lost 3 bases and J lost 2 bases. There are 18 residues in the CDR3. The germline V gene has CDR1 SEHNR and CDR2 FQNEAQ (reference sequence). DNA of the CDR3: TGTGCCAGCAGCTTGAGACAGGGAAGGGCCCCCAACACCGGGGAGCTGTTTTTT. This sequence encodes CASSLRQGRAPNTGELFF.

The rearrangement uses TRBV7-2 and TRBJ2-7; 7 bases line up with TRBD2. The junction had 6 bases not matched to a gene; V was cut back by 10 bases and J by 3 bases. Germline CDR1 and CDR2: SGHTA and FQGNSA. CDR3 size: 12 residues. The CDR3 reads CATGTMYYEQYF. The CDR3 DNA sequence: TGTGCCACGGGGACTATGTACTACGAGCAGTACTTC.

This chain joins TRBV6-5 and TRBJ1-2, with D possibly matching TRBD1 (6 bases). V was clipped by 4 bases and J by 8 bases, with 23 bases between them. This CDR3 has 16 amino acids. CDR1 and CDR2 (germline): MNHEY, SVGAGI. The CDR3 sequence: CASSSNGAGEIGGYTF. CDR3 DNA: TGTGCCAGCAGTTCGAACGGGGCAGGGGAAATAGGGGGCTACACCTTC.

Remarks on this clone: Other DNA sequences within the sample encode an identical CDR3. Here the CDR3 reads CASSPPGRSSYEQYF. In DNA, the CDR3 is TGTGCCAGCAGCCCACCGGGACGGAGCTCCTACGAGCAGTACTTC. The gene calls are TRBV7-9 and TRBJ2-7; D is tentatively TRBD1 or TRBD2 (5 bases each). Deletions cut 5 bases from V and 0 bases from J, with 14 bases between. The CDR3 runs 15 residues. Germline V gene sequence: CDR1 SEHNR, CDR2 FQNEAQ (reference sequence).

The V and J genes are TRBV20-1 and TRBJ2-3, with D unclear. V was trimmed by 6 bases and J by 5 bases, leaving 6 bases between them. This CDR3 is 10 amino acids long. Germline CDR1 reads DFQATT; CDR2 reads SNEGSKA (reference sequence). The CDR3 loop is CSAFIDTQYF. The CDR3 coding sequence is TGCAGTGCATTTATAGATACGCAGTATTTT.

The J gene is TRBJ1-1, the V gene TRBV6-5, with 9 positions matching TRBD1. The CDR3 is 14 residues long. Germline trimming cut 2 bases from V and 6 bases from J; bases unmatched to any gene: 4. The germline V gene has CDR1 MNHEY and CDR2 SVGAGI. The CDR3: CASSYRDRVSEAFF. CDR3 coding DNA: TGTGCCAGCAGTTACCGGGACAGGGTCTCTGAAGCTTTCTTT.

This clone appeared once. V usage is TRBV27 and J usage is TRBJ2-7; TRBD2 matches 12 bases. The trim removed 4 bases at V and 5 bases at J, leaving 3 bases unmatched. CDR1 and CDR2 (germline): MNHEY, SMNVEV (reference sequence). This CDR3 region has 14 residues. DNA of the CDR3: TGTGCCAGCAGTTCACTAGCGGGAGGAGACGAGCAGTACTTC. Translation: CASSSLAGGDEQYF.

The CDR3 region has the DNA TGTGCCTGGAGTCCCGCTGGAAACACCATATATTTT. Its protein product is CAWSPAGNTIYF. V is TRBV30 and J is TRBJ1-3; D unclear. The CDR3 covers 12 residues. In germline, CDR1 is GTSNPN, CDR2 SVGIG (reference sequence). Trimming left V 2 bases short and J 2 bases short, with 4 bases between. The full variable domain, rest sourced from reference TRBV30 and TRBJ1-3, is SQTIHQWPATLVQPVGSPLSLECTVEGTSNPNLYWYRQAAGRGLQLLFYSVGIGQISSEVPQNLSASRPQDRQFILSSKKLLLSDSGFYLCAWSPAGNTIYFGEGSWLTVV.

Remarks on this clone: A read error likely explains this, since a far larger clone differs by one base. This specimen includes other DNA sequences encoding the same CDR3. The genes are TRBV6-6 and TRBJ1-4, with 8 bases matching TRBD1. This CDR3 is built from 14 residues. The germline gives CDR1 MNHNY, CDR2 SVGAGI (reference sequence). J lost 8 bases, V lost 3 bases, and 5 bases had no gene match. The CDR3: CASSYGTGIEKLFF. The CDR3 bases are TGTGCCAGCAGTTATGGGACAGGAATAGAAAAACTGTTTTTT.

The rearrangement uses TRBV14 and TRBJ1-2; unclear D gene. The CDR3 is 16 residues long. Germline-derived CDR1 and CDR2 are SGHDN and FVKESK. Trimming took off 1 base at V and 4 bases at J, with 16 bases between the two ends. The CDR3 protein is CASSQGLFGRRYGYTF. The DNA for the CDR3 is TGTGCCAGCAGCCAAGGTCTCTTCGGACGTCGCTATGGCTACACCTTC.

The chain is built from TRBV4-2 and TRBJ2-6; D is uncertain. The CDR3 loop spans 17 amino acids. Germline V gives CDR1 LGHNA, CDR2 YNFKEQ. Trimming shortened V by 3 bases and J by 2 bases, and 14 bases separated the two germline ends. CDR3 loop: CASSHGYESTGANVLTF. CDR3 DNA: TGTGCCAGCAGCCATGGATATGAATCTACTGGGGCCAACGTCCTGACTTTC.

This clone was seen a few times. J is TRBJ2-6 and V is TRBV6-5, with D perhaps TRBD1 (5 bases). Looked up from germline, CDR1 is MNHEY and CDR2 is SVGAGI. The CDR3 consists of 15 residues. The CDR3 nucleotides are TGTGCTTGTCGAAAAGGGGAATCTGGGGCCAACGTCCTGACTTTC. Protein product: CACRKGESGANVLTF.

The rearrangement uses TRBV9 and TRBJ2-2; a weak D match, TRBD1 (5 bases). This CDR3 region has 15 residues. Trimming pared 1 base from V and 1 base from J, leaving 8 bases between. Looked up from germline, CDR1 is SGDLS and CDR2 is YYNGEE. This chain's CDR3 is CASSVHQGNTGELFF. CDR3 in DNA: TGTGCCAGCAGCGTACATCAGGGGAACACCGGGGAGCTGTTTTTT.

The chain links TRBV30 to TRBJ2-5; D unclear. Trimming stripped 1 base from V and 5 bases from J, with 5 bases between. The CDR3 is made up of 11 amino acids. Germline CDR1 GTSNPN, CDR2 SVGIG (reference sequence). CDR3 nucleotide sequence: TGTGCCTGGAGTGGAAGGGAGACCCAGTACTTC. Translation: CAWSGRETQYF.

The rearrangement links TRBV19 to TRBJ2-5, with D possibly matching TRBD2 (5 bases). Between the trimmed V and J ends, which lost 4 bases and 5 bases, there was a span of 11 bases. The CDR3 runs to 13 residues. Germline CDR1 and CDR2: LNHDA and SQIVND (reference sequence). The CDR3 coding sequence is TGTGCCAGTAGTAAGAGAGGGATGGAGACCCAGTACTTC. It encodes CASSKRGMETQYF.

The genes are TRBV2 and TRBJ2-1; 11 nucleotides line up with TRBD2. Germline V CDR1 and CDR2: SNHLY, FYNNEI. The CDR3 consists of 17 residues. Trimming cost V 7 bases and J 8 bases; bases outside gene matches: 16. In nucleotides, the CDR3 is TGTGCCAGCACTTATAGCGGGAGGGGATCGGTGTCCGATGAGCAGTTCTTC. Its translation is CASTYSGRGSVSDEQFF.

The chain links TRBV4-3 to TRBJ2-3; 10 positions match TRBD2. J was trimmed by 0 bases and V by 1 base; bases with no gene match: 7. Germline V CDR1 and CDR2: LGHNA, YSLEER. CDR3 length: 18 amino acids. The CDR3 loop is CASSQASSTSGSTDTQYF. The CDR3 nucleotides read TGCGCCAGCAGCCAAGCCTCCTCGACTAGCGGGAGCACAGATACGCAGTATTTT.

This clone was counted once. This rearrangement joins TRBV11-3 to TRBJ2-1; D is unclear. Germline V gene data show CDR1 as SGHNT and CDR2 as YENEEA. The V end was cut by 5 bases, the J end by 0 bases, with 11 bases between. The length of the CDR3 is 15 residues. CDR3 DNA: TGTGCCAGCAGCCGGGTCAGTTCCTCCTACAATGAGCAGTTCTTC. Protein sequence: CASSRVSSSYNEQFF.

This clone was detected only a few times. The CDR3: CASSSPGLGYEQYF. CDR3 sequence (DNA): TGTGCCAGCAGCTCCCCGGGACTAGGCTACGAGCAGTACTTC. The chain links TRBV28 to TRBJ2-7, with 8 bases identical to TRBD2. Germline assignment: CDR1 MDHEN and CDR2 SYDVKM. The CDR3 length is 14 residues. The ends lost 6 bases at V and 3 bases at J; junction bases unmatched: 7. Full variable domain (missing parts from reference TRBV28 and TRBJ2-7): DVKVTQSSRYLVKRTGEKVFLECVQDMDHENMFWYRQDPGLGLRLIYFSYDVKMKEKGDIPEGYSVSREKKERFSLILESASTNQTSMYLCASSSPGLGYEQYFGPGTRLTVT.

This clone came up once. The gene calls are TRBV2 and TRBJ2-1, with 11 positions matching TRBD2. Germline V gives CDR1 SNHLY, CDR2 FYNNEI. V lost 7 bases and J lost 4; bases outside the gene matches: 3. The CDR3 contains 14 residues. The CDR3 sequence is CASKRLAGYNEQFF. The CDR3 DNA follows: TGTGCCAGCAAACGACTAGCGGGATACAATGAGCAGTTCTTC.

This clone was detected only once. The V and J genes are TRBV21-1 and TRBJ1-6. TRBV21-1 is a pseudogene locus. This CDR3 is 19 amino acids long. For the CDR3, the DNA is TGTGCCAGCAGCAGCCGAGTAAGGCCCAGGAGGTCCTATAATTCACCCCTCCACTTT. The encoded protein is CASSSRVRPRRSYNSPLHF.

The chain couples TRBV7-9 to TRBJ2-5; D ambiguous. This CDR3 contains 13 residues. V was cut by 3 bases and J by 0 bases, with 5 bases left in between. The germline V gene has CDR1 SEHNR and CDR2 FQNEAQ (reference sequence). The DNA of the CDR3 is TGTGCCAGCAGCTTCGGCCACCAAGAGACCCAGTACTTC. Its protein product is CASSFGHQETQYF.

On this clone itself: The DNA is omitted, as the CDR3 cannot be located on it reliably, and the CDR3 follows TCRdb's listing. The chain has TRBV9 and TRBJ2-2; the table names TRBD1, a call not compared with the DNA. The germline gives CDR1 SGDLS, CDR2 YYNGEE. The CDR3 is 15 amino acids long, termini counted. Here the CDR3 reads CASSPTGFGAGELFF.

The chain employs TRBV28 and TRBJ1-5; no clear D. Germline V CDR1 and CDR2: MDHEN, SYDVKM. V was cut by 5 bases and J by 0 bases, with 11 bases left in between. The CDR3 has 15 amino acids. CDR3 coding DNA: TGTGCCAGCAGTCGGGATTTTTATAGCAATCAGCCCCAGCATTTT. Protein: CASSRDFYSNQPQHF.

The chain joins TRBV13 to TRBJ1-4; TRBD1 agrees at 8 bases. The germline CDR1 and CDR2 sequences are PRHDT and FYEKMQ (reference sequence). V trimming: 9 bases; J trimming: 6 bases; junction bases outside the gene matches: 6. The CDR3 consists of 13 residues. CDR3 bases: TGTGCCAGTGCAGGGGGCCGGCATGAAAAACTGTTTTTT. It is translated as CASAGGRHEKLFF.

The chain links TRBV7-9 to TRBJ2-7; maybe TRBD2 (6 bases). CDR3 length: 13 amino acids. The V gene lost 4 bases and the J gene lost 2 bases, with 9 bases spanning the gap. CDR1 and CDR2 from the germline V gene are SEHNR and FQNEAQ (reference sequence). CDR3 in amino acids: CASSSGVTYEQYF. The DNA of the CDR3 is TGTGCCAGCAGCTCGGGGGTAACCTACGAGCAGTACTTC.